This T cell receptor (beta chain) was identified during a study of cytomegalovirus exposure and HLA in healthy donors (dated by TCRdb to about 2017). The study in broad terms: An earlier analysis of 587 of the donors reported 276 Gb of sequence data and around 120 million unique TCR beta sequences obtained from some 200 million T cells. About 320 gigabases of sequencing data and 70 million to 85 million unique TCR sequences were included in an early release covering about 600 HLA-typed donors. The genetic ancestry cluster associated with self-reported Caucasian donors included around four fifths of the roughly 410 genotyped donors. The aim of the study was to test whether cataloging public T cell receptors could identify signatures of past pathogen exposure. The study used immunosequencing to profile the T cell repertoires of several hundred subjects and linked those repertoires to cytomegalovirus serostatus. In addition to the first cohort of 650 to 750 subjects, a separate validation cohort of 100 to 150 different subjects was used. The study combined high-throughput TCR immunosequencing, statistical association of individual TCRs with disease status, and machine learning to predict cytomegalovirus infection status. A later analysis re-examined previously published TCR beta repertoires from roughly 720 donors and added high-resolution HLA genotyping to investigate patterns of TCR occurrence. Rather than drawing on any new phenotypic data, the later analysis identified candidate immune exposures from TCR beta sequences and the way those sequences occurred across donors. To decide whether each TCR beta V gene segment behaved as functional or pseudogenic, an earlier analysis of approximately 600 of the donors relied on high-throughput TCR beta sequencing. Donor age, sex, ethnicity and CMV serostatus were collected together with the repertoire data. In a later genetic analysis, genome-wide SNP genotypes for about 60% of the 666 donors were used, and that subset was treated as a discovery cohort. All discovery cohort repertoires had been generated on a single sequencing platform. Both class I and class II loci were covered by HLA typing, at four-digit resolution. Typing coverage varied by locus: roughly 629-640 donors for A, B, C, DRB1 and DQB1; around 560 for DQA1; 606 for DPA1; about 450 for DPB1. About five DR-DQ haplotypes were treated as single units for association and clustering because of strong linkage in the cohort. Across some 400 genotyped donors of the cohort, an average of about 240,000 unique TCR beta nucleotide sequences per donor were sequenced, and roughly 20% of those sequences were non-productive.

CDR1 and CDR2 (KGHSH, LQKENI) derive from the germline V gene. V loses 3 bases of germline sequence and J loses 4 bases, and the interval between the two ends is 19 bases. From the cysteine through the phenylalanine, the CDR3 covers 17 amino acids. Just CDR3 DNA is preserved here, 51 bases in frame from base 1. In total, 600 or so healthy bone marrow donors made up the cohort. At the time of sampling, all cohort members were nominally healthy, though unrecorded immune exposures were likely present. The donor tested CMV seropositive and was one of the 289 seropositive cohort members. Every donor gave a peripheral blood sample, and the peripheral blood mononuclear cells from that sample were used for TCR beta sequencing. The Qiagen DNeasy Blood Extraction Kit was used to extract genomic DNA from the blood cell samples. Notes on this clone: The specificity of this receptor is unknown. There are no base qualities to consult, and no much larger clone falls within one base.

On the study overall, not on this receptor specifically: A later analysis found that most CMV-associated TCR beta chains appeared HLA-restricted, with HLA associations seemingly driven largely by CMV exposure. A group of highly shared sequence variants was considered likely to be a technical artifact of the sequencing pipeline. In a later analysis, around 17,000 TCR beta sequences were associated with specific HLA alleles at a false discovery rate of 0.05. Several of the top co-occurrence clusters appeared to be linked to parvovirus B19, influenza, CMV and Epstein-Barr virus, according to a later analysis. Because the 87-base-pair reads could not distinguish some IMGT-functional V segments, including TRBV6-2 and TRBV6-3, those segments were excluded. It was suggested by the authors that the approach could potentially be generalized to other disease states and immunological phenotypes. For the cohort, immune exposure information was limited to CMV serostatus. Most TCR sequences were observed very rarely across donors, whereas some public TCRs were present in many individuals. Assigning TCR associations to individual alleles was difficult when HLA alleles, especially DR and DQ, strongly co-occurred. A later genetic analysis reported fewer N-insertions in productive TCRs among donors in an Asian-associated ancestry cluster than the roughly 700-donor mean. A later analysis found that TCR association rates varied across HLA loci, with DRB1 alleles showing the most associated TCRs and HLA-C alleles the fewest. Because HLA typing was missing for some donors at each locus, association tests included only the typed subset. Presence/absence analyses assumed roughly uniform sequencing depth across donors, an assumption that may not hold. The earlier analysis of nearly 600 of the donors excluded over 15 rarely observed V segments, including chromosome 9 orphons, because counts were too low. In the study, 164 TCR beta chains were listed as associated with cytomegalovirus. Correlated functional status among segregating V segments might be attributable to linkage disequilibrium, but an unknown experimental factor could not be ruled out. A further reported finding was that TCR beta sequences accurately predicted the HLA-A and HLA-B alleles for most subjects in the first cohort. Cytomegalovirus status was reported to be diagnosed by the classifier with high specificity and sensitivity in both the original and validation cohorts. A later analysis found that HLA-associated TCR beta chains were more clonally expanded and had lower generation probabilities than equally common non-associated chains. An earlier analysis of around 600 of the donors showed that most TCR beta V segments appeared in productive rearrangements either about 87% or about 30% of the time, which broadly matched IMGT annotations. In vitro tests confirmed that a few of the cytomegalovirus-associated TCR beta chains recognize cytomegalovirus antigens. A later genetic analysis associated a missense DCLRE1C variant with V-gene and J-gene trimming of TCR beta chains, and an independent cohort replicated the association. Only TCR beta chains were sequenced in this cohort, and the absence of alpha or paired-chain data limited detectable features.

Library construction relied on the immunoSEQ multiplex PCR assay. For the multiplex PCR, a mixture combining 60 forward primers for TCR Vbeta segments and 13 reverse primers for TCR Jbeta segments was used. A multiplex PCR assay on genomic DNA amplified the CDR3 region of rearranged TCR beta genes. Amplified TCR beta libraries were sequenced as 87-base-pair reads on the Illumina HiSeq System. The original methods were these. In a later analysis, around 80 million unique TCR beta chains were counted across the 500 to 700 repertoires, and approximately 11 million of these chains were shared by at least two donors. To remove PCR and sequencing errors, raw reads were error-corrected and collapsed into unique sequences using a nearest-neighbor algorithm that merged closely related sequences. To assign V, D and J gene segments, CDR3 sequences were aligned to IMGT reference sequences. For a sequence to be retained, a match of at least six nucleotides to both a V gene segment and a J gene segment was required. A rearrangement was called productive if the CDR3 had no stop codons and remained in frame with V and J, and every other rearrangement was called non-productive. CDR3 was defined by IMGT convention, running from the second conserved V-encoded cysteine to the conserved J-encoded phenylalanine. The earlier analysis of 500 to 750 of the donors excluded any sequence lacking an unambiguous match to a single V gene segment. An earlier analysis of 500 to 600 of the donors classified V segments as functional when productive rearrangements were above 56.7% and as segregating when the standard deviation between donors was above 5%. To diagnose cytomegalovirus status from the catalog of TCR beta chain sequences, a statistical classification framework was built. V and J gene assignment, in a later analysis, came from comparing TCR nucleotide sequences with IMGT/GENE-DB human TR gene sequences. A later analysis assigned CDR3 sequences and most-parsimonious VDJ recombination scenarios with the TCRdist pipeline. A later analysis defined each TCR beta chain by its CDR3 amino acid sequence plus V-gene family, and excluded reads lacking a unique V-gene family. In a later analysis, 500 to 700 highly shared, low-generation-probability nucleotide sequences were removed to address suspected cross-contamination and a sequencing artifact. A later analysis calculated a clonal expansion index for each public chain from normalized within-repertoire ranks of inferred template counts. In a later analysis, generation probabilities were computed using a VDJ recombination model fitted to out-of-frame rearrangements, and the results were checked against IGoR. Hypergeometric tests were used in a later analysis to score TCR-TCR, TCR-HLA and TCR-CMV co-occurrence, with a repertoire-size bias correction applied to the TCR pairs. False discovery rates were estimated in a later analysis by permuting HLA or CMV assignments 20 times. In a later analysis, co-occurring TCRs were grouped using DBSCAN, and TCRdist sequence similarity was added for clustering within HLA-allele-positive subsets. Repertoires with fewer than 30,000 or more than 120,000 public chains were left out of co-occurrence clustering, as were five repertoires with anomalous nucleotide sharing. The source is immuneACCESS, and TCRdb retained only in-frame sequences with V and J called. Part of the clones is not carried over; for the studies checked, unresolved V genes explain less than half of this, and the remainder is unexplained. Clone size and V and J calls were adopted from that table, with D and trimming inferred from the DNA. This sample is represented by approximately 70,000 clones; approximately 70% of them were singletons. In total, the top ten clones hold more than 8% of the sample.

This TCR was sampled from a woman between 45 and 65 years old in good health and CMV-seropositive. The chain is encoded by TRBV18 joined to TRBJ1-5; D gene: possibly TRBD1, on 5 matching bases. The sequenced material came from PBMCs. CDR3 region: CASSPDPAGGMNQPQHF. The DNA sequence follows: TGTGCCAGCTCACCGGACCCAGCCGGGGGAATGAATCAGCCCCAGCATTTT.